This note documents a single TCR beta chain sequence. From germline, CDR1 is SGHAT and CDR2 FQNNGV. The CDR3 runs 13 residues. V lost 5 bases and J lost 5, with 12 bases in between. This specimen comes from a study of cytomegalovirus exposure and HLA in healthy donors. Sequenced by immunoSEQ multiplex PCR; TCRdb stores in-frame clones only, minus some. The table has approximately 200,000 clones, 84% seen once. The TCR originated in a man younger than 30 in good health and CMV-seropositive. The chain employs TRBV11-2 and TRBJ2-5, with no clear D. The specimen sequenced was PBMCs. The DNA of the CDR3 is TGTGCCAGCAGCGCCACTCCCTCCGAGACCCAGTACTTC. Residues: CASSATPSETQYF.